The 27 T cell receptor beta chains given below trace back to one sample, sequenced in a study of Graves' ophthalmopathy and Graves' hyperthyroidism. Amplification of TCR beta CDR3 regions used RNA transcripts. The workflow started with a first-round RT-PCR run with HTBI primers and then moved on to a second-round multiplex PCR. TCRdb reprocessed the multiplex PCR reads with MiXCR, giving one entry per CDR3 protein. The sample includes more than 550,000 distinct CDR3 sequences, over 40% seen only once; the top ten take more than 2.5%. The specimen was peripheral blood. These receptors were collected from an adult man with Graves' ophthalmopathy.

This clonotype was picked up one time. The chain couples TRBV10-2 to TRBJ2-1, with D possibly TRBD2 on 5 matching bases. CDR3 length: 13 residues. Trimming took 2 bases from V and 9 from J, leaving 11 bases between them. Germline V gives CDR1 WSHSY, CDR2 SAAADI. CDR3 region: CASSERGYGEQFF. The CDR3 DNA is TGCGCCAGCAGTGAGAGAGGGTATGGTGAGCAGTTCTTC.

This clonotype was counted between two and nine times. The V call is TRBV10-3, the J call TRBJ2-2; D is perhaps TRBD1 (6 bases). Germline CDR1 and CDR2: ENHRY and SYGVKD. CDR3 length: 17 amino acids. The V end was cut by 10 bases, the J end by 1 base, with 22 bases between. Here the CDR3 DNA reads TGTGCCAGCAGAATCCGATACAGGGCGTGGAACACCGGGGAGCTGTTTTTT. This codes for CASRIRYRAWNTGELFF.

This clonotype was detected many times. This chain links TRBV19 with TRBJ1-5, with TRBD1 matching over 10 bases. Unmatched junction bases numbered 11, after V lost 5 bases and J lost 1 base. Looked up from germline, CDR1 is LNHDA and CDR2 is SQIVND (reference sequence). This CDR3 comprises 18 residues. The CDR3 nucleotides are TGTGCCAGTAGTCTCCGGGACAGGGGCTGGGAGAGCAATCAGCCCCAGCATTTT. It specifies CASSLRDRGWESNQPQHF.

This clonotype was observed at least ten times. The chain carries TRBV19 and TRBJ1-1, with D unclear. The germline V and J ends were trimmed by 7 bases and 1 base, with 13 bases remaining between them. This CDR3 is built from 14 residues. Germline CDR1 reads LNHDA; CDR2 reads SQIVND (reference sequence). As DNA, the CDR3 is TGTGCCAGTAAACCTGATAGGTGGAACACTGAAGCTTTCTTT. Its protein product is CASKPDRWNTEAFF.

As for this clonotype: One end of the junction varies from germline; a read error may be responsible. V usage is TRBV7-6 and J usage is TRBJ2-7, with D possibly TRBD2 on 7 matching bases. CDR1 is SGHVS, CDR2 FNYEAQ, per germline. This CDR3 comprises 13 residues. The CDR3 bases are TGTGCCTGCAGCCCCCCCGGGGGGCTCGAGCAGTACTTC. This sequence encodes CACSPPGGLEQYF.

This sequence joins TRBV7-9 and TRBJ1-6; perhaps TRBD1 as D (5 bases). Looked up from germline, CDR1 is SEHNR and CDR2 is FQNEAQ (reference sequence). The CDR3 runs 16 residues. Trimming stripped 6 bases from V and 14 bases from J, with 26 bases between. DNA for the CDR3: TGTGCCAGCAGTTCCACGCCCGACAGTCCGGTAGGGTCCCTCCACTTT. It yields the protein CASSSTPDSPVGSLHF.

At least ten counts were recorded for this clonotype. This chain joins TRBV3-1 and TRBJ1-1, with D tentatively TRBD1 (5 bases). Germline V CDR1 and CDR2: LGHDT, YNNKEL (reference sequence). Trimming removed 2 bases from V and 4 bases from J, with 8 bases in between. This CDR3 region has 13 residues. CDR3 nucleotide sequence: TGTGCCAGCAGCCAACGCGGGGGCACTGAAGCTTTCTTT. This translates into CASSQRGGTEAFF.

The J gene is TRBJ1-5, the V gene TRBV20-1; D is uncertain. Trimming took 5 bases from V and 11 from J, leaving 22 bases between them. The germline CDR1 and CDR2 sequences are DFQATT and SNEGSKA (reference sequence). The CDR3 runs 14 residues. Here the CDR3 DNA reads TGCAGTGCTTACCTGACTAGCGGCCAAGAGACCCAGCATTTT. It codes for CSAYLTSGQETQHF.

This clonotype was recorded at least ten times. In DNA, the CDR3 is TGTGCCATCGGCCGGGACAGGGGTGTGACTGGGGCCAACGTCCTGACTTTC. Protein product: CAIGRDRGVTGANVLTF. This chain joins TRBV5-8 and TRBJ2-6, with 10 bases aligning to TRBD1. In germline, CDR1 is SGHTS, CDR2 YDEGEE. CDR3 length: 17 residues. V lost 9 bases to trimming and J lost 2 bases; unmatched junction nucleotides: 11.

The CDR3 region has the DNA TGTGCCAGCAGCTTGTATCCTGGGAGAAGTTCCTACGAGCAGTACTTC. Translation gives CASSLYPGRSSYEQYF. This chain connects TRBV4-2 to TRBJ2-7; a possible D gene is TRBD2 (5 bases). From germline, CDR1 is LGHNA and CDR2 YNFKEQ. The CDR3 length is 16 residues. Trimming took off 5 bases at V and 1 base at J, with 18 bases between the two ends.

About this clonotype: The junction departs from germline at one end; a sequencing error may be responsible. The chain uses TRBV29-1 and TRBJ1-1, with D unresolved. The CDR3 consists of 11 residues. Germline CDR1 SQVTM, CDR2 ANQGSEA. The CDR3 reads CAWSVHREPFF. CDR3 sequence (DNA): TGTGCCTGGAGTGTACACCGGGAACCTTTCTTT.

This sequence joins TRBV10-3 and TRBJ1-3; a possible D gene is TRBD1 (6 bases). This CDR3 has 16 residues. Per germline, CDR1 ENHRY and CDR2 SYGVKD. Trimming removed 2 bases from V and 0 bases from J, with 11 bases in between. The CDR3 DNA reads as TGTGCCATCAGTGAGGGGGGCGGAAACTCTGGAAACACCATATATTTT. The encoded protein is CAISEGGGNSGNTIYF.

The CDR3 loop reads CARLKSSYEQYF. The CDR3 nucleotides read TGTGCCAGATTAAAAAGCTCCTACGAGCAGTACTTC. The chain recombines TRBV9 with TRBJ2-7; no definite D call. The CDR3 is 12 residues long. Per the germline V gene, CDR1 is SGDLS and CDR2 is YYNGEE. Trimming shortened V by 8 bases and J by 0 bases, and 9 bases separated the two germline ends. The variable domain in full, completed from reference TRBV9 and TRBJ2-7, reads DSGVTQTPKHLITATGQRVTLRCSPRSGDLSVYWYQQSLDQGLQFLIQYYNGEERAKGNILERFSAQQFPDLHSELNLSSLELGDSALYFCARLKSSYEQYFGPGTRLTVT.

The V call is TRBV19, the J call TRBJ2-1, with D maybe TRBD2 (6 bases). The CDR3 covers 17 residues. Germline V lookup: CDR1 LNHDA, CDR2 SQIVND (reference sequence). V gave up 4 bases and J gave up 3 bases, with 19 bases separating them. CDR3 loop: CASSKFQGLHDYNEQFF. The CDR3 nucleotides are TGTGCCAGTAGTAAGTTTCAAGGACTACATGACTACAATGAGCAGTTCTTC.

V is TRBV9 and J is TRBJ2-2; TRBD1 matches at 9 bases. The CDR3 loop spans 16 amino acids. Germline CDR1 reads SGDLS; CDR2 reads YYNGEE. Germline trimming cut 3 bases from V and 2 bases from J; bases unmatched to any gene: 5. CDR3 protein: CASSEGGQGNTGELFF. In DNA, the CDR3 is TGTGCCAGCAGCGAGGGGGGACAGGGTAACACCGGGGAGCTGTTTTTT. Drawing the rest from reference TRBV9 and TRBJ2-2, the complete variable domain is DSGVTQTPKHLITATGQRVTLRCSPRSGDLSVYWYQQSLDQGLQFLIQYYNGEERAKGNILERFSAQQFPDLHSELNLSSLELGDSALYFCASSEGGQGNTGELFFGEGSRLTVL.

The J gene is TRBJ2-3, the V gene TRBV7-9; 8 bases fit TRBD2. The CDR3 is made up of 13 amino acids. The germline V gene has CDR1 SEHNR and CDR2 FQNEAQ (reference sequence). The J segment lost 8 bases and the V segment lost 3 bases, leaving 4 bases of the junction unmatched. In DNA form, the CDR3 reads TGTGCCAGCAGCTTCGCCCGGGGGGGTACGCAGTATTTT. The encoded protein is CASSFARGGTQYF.

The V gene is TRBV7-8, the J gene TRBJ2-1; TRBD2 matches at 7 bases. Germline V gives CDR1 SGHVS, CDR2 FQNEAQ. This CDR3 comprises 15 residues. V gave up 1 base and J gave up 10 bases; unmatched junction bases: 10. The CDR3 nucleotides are TGTGCCAGCAGCTTAGACGGAAGCGGGATCAACGAGCAGTTCTTC. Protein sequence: CASSLDGSGINEQFF.

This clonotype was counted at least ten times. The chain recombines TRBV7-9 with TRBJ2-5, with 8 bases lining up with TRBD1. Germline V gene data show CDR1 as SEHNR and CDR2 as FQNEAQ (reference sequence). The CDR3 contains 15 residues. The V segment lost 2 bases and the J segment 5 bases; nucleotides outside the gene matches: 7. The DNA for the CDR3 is TGTGCCAGCAGCTTAAGGAGACAGGGGATGGAGACCCAGTACTTC. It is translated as CASSLRRQGMETQYF. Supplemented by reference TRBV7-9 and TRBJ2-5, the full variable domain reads DTGVSQNPRHKITKRGQNVTFRCDPISEHNRLYWYRQTLGQGPEFLTYFQNEAQLEKSRLLSDRFSAERPKGSFSTLEIQRTEQGDSAMYLCASSLRRQGMETQYFGPGTRLLVL.

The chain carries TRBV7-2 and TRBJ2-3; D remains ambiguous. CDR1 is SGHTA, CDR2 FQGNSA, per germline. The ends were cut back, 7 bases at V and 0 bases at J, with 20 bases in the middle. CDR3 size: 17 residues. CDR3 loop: CASIDFKMAASTDTQYF. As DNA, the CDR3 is TGTGCCAGCATAGATTTTAAGATGGCAGCTAGCACAGATACGCAGTATTTT.

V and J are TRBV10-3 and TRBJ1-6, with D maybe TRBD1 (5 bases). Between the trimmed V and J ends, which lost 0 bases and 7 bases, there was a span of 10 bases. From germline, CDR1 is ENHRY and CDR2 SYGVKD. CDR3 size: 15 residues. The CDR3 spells CAISESGTNNSPLHF. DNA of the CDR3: TGTGCCATCAGTGAGTCCGGGACCAACAATTCACCCCTCCACTTT.

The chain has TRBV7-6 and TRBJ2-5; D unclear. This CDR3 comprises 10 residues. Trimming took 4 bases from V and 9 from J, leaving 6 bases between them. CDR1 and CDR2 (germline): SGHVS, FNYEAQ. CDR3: CASSSQPQYF. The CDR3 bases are TGTGCCAGCAGCTCCCAGCCCCAGTACTTC.

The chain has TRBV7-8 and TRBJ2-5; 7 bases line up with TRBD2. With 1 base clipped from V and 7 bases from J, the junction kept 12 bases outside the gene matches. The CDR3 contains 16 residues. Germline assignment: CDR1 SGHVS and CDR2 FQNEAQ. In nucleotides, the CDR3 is TGTGCCAGCAGCTTAGTGGCCGGGACTACCGCCGGGACCCAGTACTTC. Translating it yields CASSLVAGTTAGTQYF.

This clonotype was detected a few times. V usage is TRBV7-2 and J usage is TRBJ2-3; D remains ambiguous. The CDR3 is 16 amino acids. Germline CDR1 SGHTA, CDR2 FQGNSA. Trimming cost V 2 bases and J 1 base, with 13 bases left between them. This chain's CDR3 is CASSLYGPGGTDTQYF. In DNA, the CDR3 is TGTGCCAGCAGCTTATACGGCCCTGGAGGCACAGATACGCAGTATTTT.

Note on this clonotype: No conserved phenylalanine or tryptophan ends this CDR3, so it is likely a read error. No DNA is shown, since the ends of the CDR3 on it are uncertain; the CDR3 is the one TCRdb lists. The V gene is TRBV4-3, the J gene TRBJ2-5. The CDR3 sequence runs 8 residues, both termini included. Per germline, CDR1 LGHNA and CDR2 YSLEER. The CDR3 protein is CASSQDRK.

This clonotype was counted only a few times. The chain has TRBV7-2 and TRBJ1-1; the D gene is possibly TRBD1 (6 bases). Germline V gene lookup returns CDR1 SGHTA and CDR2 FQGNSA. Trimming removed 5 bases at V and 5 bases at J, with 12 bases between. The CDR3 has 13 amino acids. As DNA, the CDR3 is TGTGCCAGCAGCCGAGGGGGTCCAACTGAAGCTTTCTTT. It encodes CASSRGGPTEAFF.

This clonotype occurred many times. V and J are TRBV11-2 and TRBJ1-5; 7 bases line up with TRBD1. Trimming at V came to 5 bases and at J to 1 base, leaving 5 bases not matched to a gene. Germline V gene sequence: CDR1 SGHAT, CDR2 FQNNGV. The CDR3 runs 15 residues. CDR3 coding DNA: TGTGCCAGCAGCCCTAACAGGGGAAGCAATCAGCCCCAGCATTTT. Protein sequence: CASSPNRGSNQPQHF.

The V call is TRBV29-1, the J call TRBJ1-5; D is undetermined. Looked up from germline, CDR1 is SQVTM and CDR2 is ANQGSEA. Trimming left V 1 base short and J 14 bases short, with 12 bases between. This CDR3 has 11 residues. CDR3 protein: CSVEGSSYEHF. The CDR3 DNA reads TGCAGCGTTGAAGGGAGTTCCTACGAGCATTTT.